This T cell receptor (beta chain) was sequenced in a study of blood T cells in healthy people across ages. A second about 7 to 11 cycle PCR used barcoded and J-beta primers. TCRdb reanalysed the 5' RACE reads using MiXCR and keeps one entry per CDR3 protein. Here the sample spans hundreds of thousands of distinct CDR3 sequences, 58% being singletons. The sample holds one count of this clonotype. This TCR derives from a man in his thirties or forties in good health. The sequencing sample was made of blood.

The CDR3 reads CASRPGLADPPQYF. CDR3 coding DNA: TGTGCCAGCAGACCTGGACTAGCGGACCCTCCGCAGTATTTT. The rearrangement uses TRBV7-2 and TRBJ2-3; TRBD2 agrees at 10 bases. The V gene end was trimmed by 6 bases and the J gene end by 10 bases; junction bases not matched to a gene: 10. The CDR3 contains 14 residues. The V gene's germline CDR1 is SGHTA and CDR2 FQGNSA.